This is a list of T cell receptor beta chains from one sample in a study of immune evolution from preneoplasia to lung adenocarcinoma. Measured with immunoSEQ multiplex PCR; TCRdb has only the in-frame clones, and not every one. The sample lists around 7,200 clones, approximately 80% occurring once. The material sequenced was FFPE minimally invasive lung adenocarcinoma tissue. The origin of the receptors is a person aged 65 to 85 with lung adenocarcinoma. CDR3s leave out the opening cysteine and the closing phenylalanine or tryptophan. Fields, in order: V gene, clone size, J gene, CDR3 protein. Clone size is given for some rows only: seen once, a few or many times, or a class if the clone is expanded.

TRBV5-1	NA	TRBJ2-1	ACRLGSYNEQF
TRBV7-9	NA	TRBJ1-1	ASSYLGGANTEAF
TRBV18	NA	TRBJ2-7	ASSLGSSSYEQY
TRBV10-2	NA	TRBJ1-5	ASRGQGGQPQH
TRBV5-1	NA	TRBJ1-1	ASSPDTLNTEAF
TRBV5-1	NA	TRBJ2-5	ASSLASGGPEETQY
TRBV18	NA	TRBJ2-7	ASSPPGTYEQY
TRBV6-1	NA	TRBJ2-5	ASSELGLNQETQY
TRBV11-2	NA	TRBJ2-1	ASSPHSGQHNEQF
TRBV7-3	NA	TRBJ1-4	ASSLLGQPNEKLF
TRBV9	NA	TRBJ2-7	ASSVGEGTHEQY
TRBV7-9	NA	TRBJ2-1	ASSFGDARRSYNEQF
TRBV13	NA	TRBJ1-1	ASSLRPGTEAF
TRBV28	NA	TRBJ2-6	ASSPGGTGANVLT
TRBV14	NA	TRBJ1-3	ASSYAGRAGNTIY
TRBV29-1	NA	TRBJ2-1	SVEDRYNEQF
TRBV9	NA	TRBJ2-2	ASSAGTGNTGELF
TRBV28	NA	TRBJ1-4	ASSRAGSGEKLF
TRBV29-1	NA	TRBJ2-3	SVEPPDTQY
TRBV7-9	NA	TRBJ2-7	ASSWVAGGGDEQY
TRBV5-1	NA	TRBJ2-7	ASRTGLAGAVSMYEQY
TRBV5-1	NA	TRBJ2-7	ASSTAQGYYEQY
TRBV30	NA	TRBJ2-7	ACTLAGGSYEQY
TRBV5-4	NA	TRBJ1-6	ASSKGDRGFNSPLH
TRBV6-4	NA	TRBJ1-5	ASSPSPGSNQPQH
TRBV5-1	NA	TRBJ2-7	ASGLTGRGTYEQY
TRBV9	NA	TRBJ2-7	ASSAGWGLTYEQY
TRBV28	NA	TRBJ2-3	ASMTPGLDTKDTQY
TRBV6-1	NA	TRBJ1-2	ASSKTGNYGYT
TRBV19	NA	TRBJ1-5	ASSIGGQRNQPQH
TRBV19	NA	TRBJ2-7	ATSAGGFGREQY
TRBV10-1	once	TRBJ1-1	ASKPGHGNTEAF
TRBV19	once	TRBJ1-1	ASSPTGLTEAF
TRBV29-1	NA	TRBJ1-2	SVEFGSRET
TRBV10-3	NA	TRBJ1-1	AIRAGGEQDEAF
TRBV6-1	once	TRBJ1-5	ASSEDRDVRPTRAQPQH
TRBV10-1	NA	TRBJ2-1	ASAPERIPNEQF
TRBV15	NA	TRBJ2-7	ATSRDLERGRTDEQY
TRBV4-1	NA	TRBJ1-1	ASSRGGGENTEAF
TRBV11-3	NA	TRBJ2-6	ASSSGQGAGANVLT
TRBV4-1	NA	TRBJ2-7	ASSTRTVADEQY
TRBV30	once	TRBJ2-7	AWSVGHSAANEQY
TRBV11-2	NA	TRBJ2-2	ASSPRLVGRTGELF
TRBV4-1	NA	TRBJ1-1	ASSHLGRNKRYEAF
TRBV28	NA	TRBJ1-1	AARRNTRNTEAF
TRBV5-1	NA	TRBJ1-4	ASSFGGTGEKLF
TRBV5-4	NA	TRBJ1-2	ASTRGYGYT
TRBV27	NA	TRBJ2-6	ASSIFSGANVLT
TRBV7-3	NA	TRBJ2-1	ASSLIAPSNEQF
TRBV7-9	NA	TRBJ2-7	ASSPPRGPYEQY
TRBV5-1	NA	TRBJ1-4	ASSLGAFNEKLF
TRBV28	NA	TRBJ1-6	ASSSQTGSNSPLH
TRBV10-1	medium-sized	TRBJ2-5	ASSQGMAGVRSETQY
TRBV6-6	NA	TRBJ1-3	ASNPGGSGNTIY
TRBV21-1	NA	TRBJ2-1	ASHPLRTGWNEQF
TRBV7-8	NA	TRBJ1-5	ASSLSGRGPNQPQH
TRBV4-1	NA	TRBJ1-5	ASSKAPPGQGSSGNQPQH